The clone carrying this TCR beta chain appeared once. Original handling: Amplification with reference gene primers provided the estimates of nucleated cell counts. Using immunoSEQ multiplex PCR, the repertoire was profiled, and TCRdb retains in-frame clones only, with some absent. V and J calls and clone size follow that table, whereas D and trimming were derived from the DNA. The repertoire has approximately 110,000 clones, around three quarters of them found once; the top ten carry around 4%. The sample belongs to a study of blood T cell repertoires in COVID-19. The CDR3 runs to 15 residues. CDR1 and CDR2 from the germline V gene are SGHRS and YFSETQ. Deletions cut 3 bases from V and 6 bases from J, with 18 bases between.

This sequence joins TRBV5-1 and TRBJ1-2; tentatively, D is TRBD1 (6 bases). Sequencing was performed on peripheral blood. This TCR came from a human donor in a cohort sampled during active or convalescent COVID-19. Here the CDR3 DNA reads TGCGCCAGCAGCTATTCAACAGGGACCATCGATGGCTACACCTTC. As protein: CASSYSTGTIDGYTF.